This is a list of T cell receptor beta chains from one sample in a study of beta chain features in type 1 diabetes. Generated by immunoSEQ multiplex PCR, the TCRdb table keeps only in-frame clones and is missing some. Of around 180,000 clones listed, around 8% are singletons. The specimen sequenced was central memory CD4+ T cells from blood. All receptors come from a woman aged 40 to 50 with type 1 diabetes. The CDR3 runs from the conserved cysteine through the conserved F or W. Fields, in order: CDR3 protein, V gene, J gene.

CDR3 protein: CASSTGTKNTEAFF
V gene: TRBV5-1
J gene: TRBJ1-1

CDR3 protein: CARDTLYGYTF
V gene: TRBV30
J gene: TRBJ1-2

CDR3 protein: CASSFRDPYNEQFF
V gene: TRBV28
J gene: TRBJ2-1

CDR3 protein: CASSPDSGESGTQYF
V gene: TRBV5-1
J gene: TRBJ2-3

CDR3 protein: CASRRGGINEKLFF
V gene: TRBV27
J gene: TRBJ1-4

CDR3 protein: CASSPLRSGQANSGANVLTF
V gene: TRBV4-1
J gene: TRBJ2-6

CDR3 protein: CSVGGTVTEAFF
V gene: TRBV29-1
J gene: TRBJ1-1

CDR3 protein: CASSVEPLRGYTF
V gene: TRBV9
J gene: TRBJ1-2

CDR3 protein: CASSSVPGGEQYF
V gene: TRBV7-3
J gene: TRBJ2-7

CDR3 protein: CASSQDPATGSNQPQHF
V gene: TRBV5-1
J gene: TRBJ1-5

CDR3 protein: CASSFSGAWDTQYF
V gene: TRBV7-3
J gene: TRBJ2-3

CDR3 protein: CASSQEIAAVETQYF
V gene: TRBV4-3
J gene: TRBJ2-5

CDR3 protein: CASSLAGGKGRETQYF
V gene: TRBV7-2
J gene: TRBJ2-5

CDR3 protein: CASSLTRAGEGEQFF
V gene: TRBV28
J gene: TRBJ2-1

CDR3 protein: CASKTQGNTGELFF
V gene: TRBV5-1
J gene: TRBJ2-2

CDR3 protein: CASSVLSYEQYF
V gene: TRBV2
J gene: TRBJ2-7

CDR3 protein: CASSPEQGSIQYF
V gene: TRBV18
J gene: TRBJ2-4

CDR3 protein: CSAKGVEAFF
V gene: TRBV20-1
J gene: TRBJ1-1

CDR3 protein: CASSPDRGEQYF
V gene: TRBV14
J gene: TRBJ2-7

CDR3 protein: CASTTLIRGSPLHF
V gene: TRBV6-5
J gene: TRBJ1-6

CDR3 protein: CASSPDRPVQETQYF
V gene: TRBV5-1
J gene: TRBJ2-5

CDR3 protein: CASSLTQGAPEQYF
V gene: TRBV11-3
J gene: TRBJ2-7

CDR3 protein: CASSADRARLSGVTEAFF
V gene: TRBV9
J gene: TRBJ1-1

CDR3 protein: CASSTTRRETQYF
V gene: TRBV5-4
J gene: TRBJ2-5

CDR3 protein: CASSLARSGGTQYF
V gene: TRBV7-8
J gene: TRBJ2-5

CDR3 protein: CASSFLSSGELFF
V gene: TRBV7-3
J gene: TRBJ2-2

CDR3 protein: CASSLTEGLINEQFF
V gene: TRBV5-8
J gene: TRBJ2-1

CDR3 protein: CASSRTSGANTGELFF
V gene: TRBV7-3
J gene: TRBJ2-2

CDR3 protein: CASSPPTGQNSPLHF
V gene: TRBV4-2
J gene: TRBJ1-6

CDR3 protein: CASSLATSRTDTQYF
V gene: TRBV28
J gene: TRBJ2-3

CDR3 protein: CASSPRVGQRNTEAFF
V gene: TRBV5-5
J gene: TRBJ1-1

CDR3 protein: CASSLNPGQRGYTF
V gene: TRBV28
J gene: TRBJ1-2

CDR3 protein: CASSVASETGELFF
V gene: TRBV9
J gene: TRBJ2-2

CDR3 protein: CASSEQGGNTEAFF
V gene: TRBV2
J gene: TRBJ1-1

CDR3 protein: CASSFAGGQVNEQFF
V gene: TRBV28
J gene: TRBJ2-1

CDR3 protein: CASSLRSNNSPLHF
V gene: TRBV7-6
J gene: TRBJ1-6

CDR3 protein: CASSPLASYDKEQYF
V gene: TRBV7-7
J gene: TRBJ2-7

CDR3 protein: CSAPGGGSTDTQYF
V gene: TRBV29-1
J gene: TRBJ2-3

CDR3 protein: CASRDRGSSETQYF
V gene: TRBV2
J gene: TRBJ2-5

CDR3 protein: CASSQTGNTEAFF
V gene: TRBV4-2
J gene: TRBJ1-1

CDR3 protein: CASSLQGGKETQYF
V gene: TRBV7-2
J gene: TRBJ2-5

CDR3 protein: CASSPADSEETQYF
V gene: TRBV5-1
J gene: TRBJ2-5

CDR3 protein: CASSWGGIETQYF
V gene: TRBV6-6
J gene: TRBJ2-5

CDR3 protein: CASRAWSNTEAFF
V gene: TRBV28
J gene: TRBJ1-1

CDR3 protein: CASRGQGLSYNEQFF
V gene: TRBV11-2
J gene: TRBJ2-1

CDR3 protein: CASRIRGDTNSPLHF
V gene: TRBV2
J gene: TRBJ1-6

CDR3 protein: CASAPFGNTEAFF
V gene: TRBV19
J gene: TRBJ1-1

CDR3 protein: CASSPGTVQETQYF
V gene: TRBV27
J gene: TRBJ2-5